One sample yielded the 17 T cell receptor beta chains listed below, sequenced in a study of immune heterogeneity within non-small cell lung tumors. It was with 32 V and 13 J primers that multiplex PCR amplified TCR beta CDR3. TCRdb called the multiplex PCR reads again in MiXCR, with one record for every CDR3 protein. Here the sample spans thousands of distinct CDR3 sequences, roughly 27% being singletons. The starting template was genomic DNA from bulk tumor, about 600 ng per sample. Surgical sampling yielded several biopsies per primary tumor (spaced far apart). Curative surgery was undertaken by patients, who had untreated, newly diagnosed non-small cell lung cancer. Sequenced: lung tumor tissue. These receptors came from a man aged 60-69 years with non-small cell lung cancer.

This clonotype has only a few counts. The chain uses TRBV3-1 and TRBJ1-6; TRBD1 matches at 7 bases. J was trimmed by 9 bases and V by 1 base; bases with no gene match: 3. CDR1 is LGHDT and CDR2 is YNNKEL in the germline V gene (reference sequence). The CDR3 spans 14 residues. The CDR3 protein is CASSQARGASPLHF. The DNA for the CDR3 is TGTGCCAGCAGCCAAGCCAGGGGGGCTTCACCCCTCCACTTT.

This clonotype counts as large. This chain joins TRBV9 and TRBJ1-2; D gene uncertain. Germline V gene lookup returns CDR1 SGDLS and CDR2 YYNGEE. The CDR3 contains 14 residues. V lost 0 bases, J lost 7 bases, and 13 bases lay in between. CDR3 sequence (DNA): TGTGCCAGCAGCGTAGCGCTTGCGACCGGTGGCTACACCTTC. Protein sequence: CASSVALATGGYTF.

This clonotype is judged medium-sized. The chain joins TRBV11-2 to TRBJ2-7; TRBD1 might be the D (5 bases). V dropped 1 base and J dropped 7 bases, with 14 bases sitting between them. The CDR3 is made up of 14 amino acids. The germline V gene encodes CDR1 SGHAT and CDR2 FQNNGV. This CDR3 is CASSLGWQGGEQYF. DNA of the CDR3: TGTGCCAGCAGCTTAGGATGGCAGGGCGGAGAGCAGTACTTC.

By its share, this clonotype is medium-sized. This chain joins TRBV9 and TRBJ2-7; tentatively, D is TRBD2 (6 bases). The CDR3 runs 14 residues. Germline V gene data show CDR1 as SGDLS and CDR2 as YYNGEE. Deletions cut 2 bases from V and 3 bases from J, with 12 bases between. The DNA of the CDR3 is TGTGCCAGCAGCGTCGGACTACAGGTCTACGAGCAGTACTTC. Protein sequence: CASSVGLQVYEQYF.

This clonotype was picked up a small number of times. The chain employs TRBV5-6 and TRBJ2-3; TRBD2 aligns across 13 bases. The CDR3 runs 16 residues. Trimming at V came to 6 bases and at J to 4 bases, leaving 8 bases not matched to a gene. Germline CDR1 is SGHDT and CDR2 is YYEEEE. The CDR3 spells CASNPTSGRFSDTQYF. DNA for the CDR3: TGTGCCAGCAACCCGACTAGCGGGAGGTTCTCAGATACGCAGTATTTT.

A single count supports this clonotype. The chain employs TRBV12-3 or TRBV12-4 and TRBJ1-5, with D uncertain. The V end lost 6 bases, the J end lost 1 base, and 10 bases lay between the germline ends. This CDR3 contains 14 residues. CDR3 loop: CASRVGMSNQPQHF. Here the CDR3 DNA reads TGTGCCAGCAGAGTGGGGATGAGCAATCAGCCCCAGCATTTT.

This sequence joins TRBV29-1 and TRBJ2-1; 8 nucleotides line up with TRBD1. J gave up 8 bases and V 5 bases, and 17 bases lay outside the gene matches. This CDR3 comprises 16 residues. Looked up from germline, CDR1 is SQVTM and CDR2 is ANQGSEA. In DNA, the CDR3 is TGCAGCGTTCCCCGGACAGGGTTTCGTTCTCGGGATGAGCAGTTCTTC. This sequence encodes CSVPRTGFRSRDEQFF.

The rearrangement uses TRBV6-2 or TRBV6-3 and TRBJ1-1; D not certain. The CDR3 sequence is 13 residues long. From germline, CDR1 is MNHEY and CDR2 SVGEGT. Trimming shortened V by 6 bases and J by 3 bases, and 11 bases separated the two germline ends. Written as DNA, the CDR3 is TGTGCCAGCAGATACGGACGGTACACTGAAGCTTTCTTT. This sequence encodes CASRYGRYTEAFF.

This clonotype is medium-sized in the sample. J is TRBJ2-7 and V is TRBV20-1, with 7 positions matching TRBD1. Germline loops: CDR1 DFQATT, CDR2 SNEGSKA (reference sequence). The CDR3 is 12 amino acids. The V and J ends lost 0 bases and 4 bases, in that order; junction bases with no gene match: 0. CDR3 in amino acids: CSAREDRYEQYF. CDR3 DNA sequence: TGCAGTGCTAGAGAGGACAGGTACGAGCAGTACTTC.

Relative to its sample, this clonotype is medium-sized. This chain connects TRBV24-1 to TRBJ2-1, with D possibly TRBD2 on 6 matching bases. Germline V gene data show CDR1 as KGHDR and CDR2 as SFDVKD. The CDR3 extends over 17 amino acids. Trimming cost V 2 bases and J 5 bases, with 18 bases left between them. CDR3 bases: TGTGCCACCAGTGATTCAACAGCCCCGGGAGTCCACAATGAGCAGTTCTTC. Its protein product is CATSDSTAPGVHNEQFF.

By sample fraction, this clonotype is medium-sized. V is TRBV5-1 and J is TRBJ2-7; D might be TRBD2 (6 bases). Trimming removed 4 bases at V and 3 bases at J, with 11 bases between. Germline V gene lookup returns CDR1 SGHRS and CDR2 YFSETQ. The CDR3 loop spans 13 amino acids. CDR3 bases: TGCGCCAGCAGCGACAGCGGGTTCTACGAGCAGTACTTC. Translated: CASSDSGFYEQYF.

V and J are TRBV29-1 and TRBJ1-1, with 12 bases aligning to TRBD1. This CDR3 is 18 amino acids long. The germline gives CDR1 SQVTM, CDR2 ANQGSEA. V shed 4 bases and J 4 bases; nucleotides not matched to a gene: 16. The CDR3 DNA is TGCAGCGTTGGTCCCACAGGGACAGGGGGCGTCTGGGTCACTGAAGCTTTCTTT. Translating it yields CSVGPTGTGGVWVTEAFF. The whole variable domain, remainder taken from reference TRBV29-1 and TRBJ1-1, is SAVISQKPSRDICQRGTSLTIQCQVDSQVTMMFWYRQQPGQSLTLIATANQGSEATYESGFVIDKFPISRPNLTFSTLTVSNMSPEDSSIYLCSVGPTGTGGVWVTEAFFGQGTRLTVV.

A word on this clonotype: The conserved closing phenylalanine or tryptophan is absent in this CDR3, likely reflecting a read error. The V call is TRBV10-3, the J call TRBJ2-1; 10 bases map to TRBD2. Germline V gene lookup returns CDR1 ENHRY and CDR2 SYGVKD. V was pared by 6 bases and J by 5 bases, with 13 bases of the junction left unmatched. This CDR3 region has 17 residues. CDR3 nucleotides: TGTGCCATCAGGGACAACAAAGCGGGAGGGCCGGACAATGAGCAGTTCTTA. Its protein is CAIRDNKAGGPDNEQFL.

The V gene is TRBV6-5, the J gene TRBJ2-1; TRBD2 is a possible D gene (6 bases). V lost 2 bases, J lost 9 bases, and 14 bases lay in between. The germline V gene has CDR1 MNHEY and CDR2 SVGAGI. The CDR3 sequence is 14 residues long. The CDR3 loop is CASSYDSGIGEQFF. CDR3 sequence (DNA): TGTGCCAGCAGTTACGATAGCGGCATCGGTGAGCAGTTCTTC.

This clonotype was observed a handful of times. The gene calls are TRBV15 and TRBJ2-4, with 13 bases that match TRBD2. The CDR3 length is 19 residues. V shed 3 bases and J 1 base; nucleotides not matched to a gene: 9. Germline CDR1 reads LNHNV; CDR2 reads YYDKDF (reference sequence). CDR3 sequence: CATSSGTSGIGGAKNIQYF. In DNA form, the CDR3 reads TGTGCCACCAGCAGCGGGACTAGCGGGATAGGAGGGGCCAAAAACATTCAGTACTTC.

This clonotype rates as medium-sized. This CDR3 is CASSLGQRAYEQYF. In DNA, the CDR3 is TGTGCCAGCTCATTGGGACAGCGGGCCTACGAGCAGTACTTC. The gene calls are TRBV18 and TRBJ2-7; D may be TRBD1 (7 bases). The CDR3 covers 14 residues. V lost 5 bases, J lost 2 bases, and 13 bases lay in between. Germline assignment: CDR1 KGHSH and CDR2 LQKENI. The full variable domain, in which reference TRBV18 and TRBJ2-7 provide the parts outside the CDR3, is NAGVMQNPRHLVRRRGQEARLRCSPMKGHSHVYWYRQLPEEGLKFMVYLQKENIIDESGMPKERFSAEFPKEGPSILRIQQVVRGDSAAYFCASSLGQRAYEQYFGPGTRLTVT.

Turning to this clonotype: A read error may be the cause here, since a much bigger clone is one base away. The chain has TRBV28 and TRBJ1-2; 8 nucleotides match TRBD1. Germline V lookup: CDR1 MDHEN, CDR2 SYDVKM. The CDR3 loop spans 14 amino acids. This chain's CDR3 is CVSRKGQGSYGYTF. In DNA, the CDR3 is TGTGTCAGCAGGAAAGGACAGGGAAGCTATGGCTACACCTTC.